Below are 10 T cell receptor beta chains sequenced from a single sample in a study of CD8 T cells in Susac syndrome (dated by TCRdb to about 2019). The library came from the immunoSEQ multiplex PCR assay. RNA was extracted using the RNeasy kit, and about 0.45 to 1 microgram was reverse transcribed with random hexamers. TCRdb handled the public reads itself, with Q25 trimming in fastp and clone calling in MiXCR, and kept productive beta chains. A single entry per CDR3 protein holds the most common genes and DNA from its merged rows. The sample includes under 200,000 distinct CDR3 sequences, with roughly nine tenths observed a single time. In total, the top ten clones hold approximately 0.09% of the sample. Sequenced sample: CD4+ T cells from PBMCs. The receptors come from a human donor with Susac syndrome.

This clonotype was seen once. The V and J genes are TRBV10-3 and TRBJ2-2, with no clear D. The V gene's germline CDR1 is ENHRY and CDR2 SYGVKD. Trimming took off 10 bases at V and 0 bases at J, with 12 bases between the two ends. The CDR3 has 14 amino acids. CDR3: CATKDGANTGELFF. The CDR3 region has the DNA TGTGCCACCAAGGACGGTGCGAACACCGGGGAGCTGTTTTTT.

In nucleotides, the CDR3 is TGTGCCAGCAGTACATTAGACAGGGCTTTCTCCTACGAGCAGTACTTC. Amino acid sequence: CASSTLDRAFSYEQYF. The rearrangement joins TRBV12-3 or TRBV12-4 to TRBJ2-7; TRBD1 agrees at 7 bases. The V segment lost 5 bases and the J segment 0 bases; nucleotides outside the gene matches: 10. This CDR3 comprises 16 residues.

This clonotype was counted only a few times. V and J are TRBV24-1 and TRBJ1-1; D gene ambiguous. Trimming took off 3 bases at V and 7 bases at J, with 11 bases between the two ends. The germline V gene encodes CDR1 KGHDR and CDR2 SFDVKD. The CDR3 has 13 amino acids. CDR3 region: CATSDNDYGEAFF. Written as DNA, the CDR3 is TGTGCCACCAGTGATAACGACTATGGTGAAGCTTTCTTT.

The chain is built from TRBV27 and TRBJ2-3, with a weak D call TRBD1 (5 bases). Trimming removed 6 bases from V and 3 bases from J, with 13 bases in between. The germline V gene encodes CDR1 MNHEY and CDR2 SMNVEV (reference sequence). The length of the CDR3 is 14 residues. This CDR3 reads CASRQIRDTDTQYF. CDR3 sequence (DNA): TGTGCCAGCAGGCAAATCAGGGATACAGATACGCAGTATTTT.

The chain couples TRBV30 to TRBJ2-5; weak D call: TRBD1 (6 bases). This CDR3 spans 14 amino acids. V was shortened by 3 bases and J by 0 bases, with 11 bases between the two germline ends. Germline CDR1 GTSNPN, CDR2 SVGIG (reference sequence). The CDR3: CAWRLTGNQETQYF. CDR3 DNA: TGTGCCTGGAGACTAACAGGGAACCAAGAGACCCAGTACTTC.

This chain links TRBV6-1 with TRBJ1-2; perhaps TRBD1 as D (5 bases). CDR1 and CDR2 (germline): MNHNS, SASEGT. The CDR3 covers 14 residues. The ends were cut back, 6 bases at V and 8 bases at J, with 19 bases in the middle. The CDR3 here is CASRLWGLTEGYTF. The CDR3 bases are TGTGCCAGCAGGCTTTGGGGGTTGACAGAAGGCTACACCTTC.

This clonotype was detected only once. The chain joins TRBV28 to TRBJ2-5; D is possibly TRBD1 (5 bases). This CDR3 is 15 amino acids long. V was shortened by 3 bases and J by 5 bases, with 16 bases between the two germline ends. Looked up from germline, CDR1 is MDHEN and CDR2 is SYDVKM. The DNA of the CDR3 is TGTGCCAGCAGTTTTAGGAAGGGGCGCGGTGAGACCCAGTACTTC. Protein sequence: CASSFRKGRGETQYF.

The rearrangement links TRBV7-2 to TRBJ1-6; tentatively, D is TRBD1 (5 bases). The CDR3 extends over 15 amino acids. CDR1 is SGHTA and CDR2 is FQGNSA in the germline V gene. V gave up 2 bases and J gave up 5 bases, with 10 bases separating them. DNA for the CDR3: TGTGCCAGCAGCTTAAACGCAGGGAATAATTCACCCCTCCACTTT. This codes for CASSLNAGNNSPLHF.

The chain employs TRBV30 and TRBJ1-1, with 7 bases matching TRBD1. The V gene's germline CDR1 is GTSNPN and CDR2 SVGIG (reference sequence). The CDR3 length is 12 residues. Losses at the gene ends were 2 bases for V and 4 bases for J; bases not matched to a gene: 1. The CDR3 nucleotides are TGTGCCTGGAGTCCAGGGGGCACTGAAGCTTTCTTT. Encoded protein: CAWSPGGTEAFF.

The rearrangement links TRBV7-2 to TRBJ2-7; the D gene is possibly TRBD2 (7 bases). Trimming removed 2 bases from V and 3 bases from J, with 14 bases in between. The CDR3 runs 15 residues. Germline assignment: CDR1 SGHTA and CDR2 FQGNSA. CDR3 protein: CASSLRGGLDYEQYF. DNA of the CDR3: TGTGCCAGCAGCTTAAGGGGGGGGCTGGACTACGAGCAGTACTTC.